This is a list of T cell receptor beta chains from one sample in a study of blood T cell repertoires in COVID-19. Clones were sequenced by immunoSEQ multiplex PCR, and TCRdb holds only the in-frame ones, with some missing. The table shows some 100,000 clones, with about three quarters occurring only once. The source material was peripheral blood. The receptors derive from a human donor in a cohort sampled during active or convalescent COVID-19. The CDR3 runs from the conserved cysteine through the conserved F or W. The order of the fields is D gene, V gene, clone size, J gene, CDR3 length, CDR3 protein, CDR3 DNA. A D gene is named only where the DNA matches it firmly. A row's size may be missing; if present it is once, few, many or a size class.

>TRBD2|TRBV20-1|-|TRBJ2-1|14
CSASGLAGKEEQFF
TGCAGTGCTAGTGGGCTAGCGGGAAAAGAGGAGCAGTTCTTC
>-|TRBV12-3/TRBV12-4|-|TRBJ1-2|13
CASSSHPPDGYTF
TGTGCCAGCAGTTCGCACCCGCCAGATGGCTACACCTTC
>-|TRBV20-1|-|TRBJ2-5|11
CSAASEETQYF
TGCAGTGCTGCATCAGAAGAGACCCAGTACTTC
>-|TRBV19|-|TRBJ2-6|16
CASSIMGGAGANVLTF
TGTGCCAGTAGTATTATGGGGGGAGCTGGGGCCAACGTCCTGACTTTC
>TRBD1|TRBV11-2|-|TRBJ1-5|16
CASSPHPGQNNQPQHF
TGTGCCAGCAGCCCCCACCCGGGACAGAATAATCAGCCCCAGCATTTT
>TRBD1|TRBV7-8|-|TRBJ1-6|16
CASSPGQGAYNSPLHF
TGTGCCAGCAGCCCCGGACAGGGGGCGTATAATTCACCCCTCCACTTT
>-|TRBV5-6|-|TRBJ2-5|14
CASSPGLMQEIQYF
TGTGCCAGCAGCCCCGGACTGATGCAAGAGATCCAGTACTTC
>-|TRBV7-9|-|TRBJ2-2|15
CASRAGIWYTGELFF
TGTGCCAGCAGGGCAGGGATTTGGTACACCGGGGAGCTGTTTTTT
>TRBD1|TRBV11-2|-|TRBJ1-1|18
CASSPSGTGKPLNTEAFF
TGTGCCAGCAGCCCCTCTGGGACAGGGAAGCCCTTGAACACTGAAGCTTTCTTT
>-|TRBV3-1/TRBV3-2|-|TRBJ1-4|14
CASSQGFSDEKLFF
TGTGCCAGCAGCCAAGGGTTTTCGGATGAAAAACTGTTTTTT
>-|TRBV4-3|-|TRBJ1-3|15
CASSQVHYSGNTIYF
TGCGCCAGCAGCCAAGTACACTACTCTGGAAACACCATATATTTT
>-|TRBV3-1/TRBV3-2|-|TRBJ1-2|16
CASSQDPAGRGYGYTF
TGTGCCAGCAGCCAAGATCCGGCGGGTCGGGGCTATGGCTACACCTTC
>-|TRBV5-1|-|TRBJ1-1|14
CASSLDGGSTEAFF
TGCGCCAGCAGCTTGGACGGGGGGTCCACTGAAGCTTTCTTT
>-|TRBV19|-|TRBJ2-3|12
CASSPVADTQYF
TGTGCCAGTAGTCCGGTCGCAGATACGCAGTATTTT
>-|TRBV25-1|once|TRBJ2-1|12
CASNRGKSEQFF
TGTGCCAGCAATCGCGGGAAGAGTGAGCAGTTCTTC
>TRBD1|TRBV6-2/TRBV6-3|-|TRBJ2-2|19
CASSYWDRGKGSNTGELFF
TGTGCCAGCAGTTATTGGGACAGGGGGAAAGGGTCGAACACCGGGGAGCTGTTTTTT
>-|TRBV6-2/TRBV6-3|-|TRBJ2-4|17
CASSPLQAHPAKNIQYF
TGTGCCAGCAGCCCACTACAGGCCCACCCCGCCAAAAACATTCAGTACTTC
>-|TRBV27|-|TRBJ2-1|14
CASSLSRQNNEQFF
TGTGCCAGCAGTTTATCCCGACAGAACAATGAGCAGTTCTTC
>TRBD2|TRBV23-1|-|TRBJ2-2|17
CASSQLAGRERTGELFF
TGCGCCAGCAGTCAGCTAGCGGGCCGGGAGCGCACCGGGGAGCTGTTTTTT
>TRBD1|TRBV7-9|-|TRBJ2-3|16
CASSSLGQSYTDTQYF
TGTGCCAGCAGCTCCTTGGGACAGTCCTACACAGATACGCAGTATTTT
>TRBD1|TRBV4-1|few|TRBJ2-7|15
CASSHRQGVLEEQYF
TGCGCCAGCAGCCACCGACAGGGGGTTCTCGAAGAGCAGTACTTC
>-|TRBV19|-|TRBJ1-1|12
CASWPGGTEAFF
TGTGCCAGTTGGCCGGGAGGAACTGAAGCTTTCTTT
>-|TRBV27|-|TRBJ2-7|13
CASSLIRGYEQYF
TGTGCCAGCAGTTTAATCCGGGGCTACGAGCAGTACTTC
>TRBD1|TRBV19|once|TRBJ2-1|16
CASMRGPGQGANEQFF
TGTGCCAGCATGAGGGGTCCGGGACAGGGGGCTAATGAGCAGTTCTTC
>TRBD1|TRBV18|-|TRBJ1-6|16
CASSPLPTGDNSPLHF
TGTGCCAGCTCACCACTTCCGACAGGGGACAATTCACCCCTCCACTTT
>-|TRBV6-5|-|TRBJ2-7|11
CASRRSYEQYF
TGTGCCAGCAGGAGGAGCTACGAGCAGTACTTC
>-|TRBV12-3/TRBV12-4|-|TRBJ1-2|13
CASSTSTNYGYTF
TGTGCCAGCAGTACCTCGACAAACTATGGCTACACCTTC
>TRBD2|TRBV6-2/TRBV6-3|-|TRBJ2-1|15
CASSGTSGAYNEQFF
TGTGCCAGCAGTGGGACTAGCGGAGCCTACAATGAGCAGTTCTTC
>-|TRBV7-2|-|TRBJ2-7|12
CASSLAKREQYF
TGTGCCAGCAGCTTAGCTAAGCGGGAGCAGTACTTC
>TRBD1|TRBV18|once|TRBJ1-2|15
CASSPGQGRNYGYTF
TGTGCCAGCTCACCAGGACAGGGGCGTAACTATGGCTACACCTTC
>TRBD1|TRBV28|-|TRBJ1-2|15
CASRDSDRGLDGYTF
TGTGCCAGCAGAGACTCGGACAGGGGGCTGGATGGCTACACCTTC
>TRBD1|TRBV28|many|TRBJ1-2|13
CASVYRGGYGYTF
TGTGCCAGCGTATACAGGGGCGGCTATGGCTACACCTTC
>-|TRBV7-2|-|TRBJ2-7|14
CASSLEHSSYEQYF
TGTGCCAGCAGCTTAGAGCACAGCTCCTACGAGCAGTACTTC
>-|TRBV28|-|TRBJ1-2|12
CASRGANYGYTF
TGTGCCTCCCGCGGGGCTAACTATGGCTACACCTTC
>TRBD2|TRBV10-3|-|TRBJ2-1|17
CAISRDALAGGLNEQFF
TGTGCCATCAGCCGTGATGCACTAGCGGGGGGGCTTAATGAGCAGTTCTTC
>-|TRBV10-2|-|TRBJ1-5|15
CASSGGGQGLQPQHF
TGCGCCAGCAGTGGGGGTGGGCAGGGGCTTCAGCCCCAGCATTTT
>-|TRBV5-6|few|TRBJ2-6|15
CASSLGWTAHDVLTF
TGTGCCAGCAGCTTGGGTTGGACAGCTCACGACGTCCTGACTTTC
>-|TRBV7-2|-|TRBJ1-2|15
CASTPSKGRDYGYTF
TGTGCCAGCACCCCCTCCAAGGGGAGGGACTATGGCTACACCTTC
>-|TRBV28|few|TRBJ2-1|13
CASSRPYLEGQFF
TGTGCCAGCAGTCGGCCCTACCTAGAGGGGCAGTTCTTC
>TRBD1|TRBV19|-|TRBJ2-2|14
CASSTGGRTGELFF
TGTGCCAGTAGCACAGGGGGCAGGACCGGGGAGCTGTTTTTT
>-|TRBV5-5|-|TRBJ2-1|19
CASSLVHRGRVSSYNEQFF
TGTGCCAGCAGCTTGGTTCACCGTGGGCGGGTGAGCTCCTACAATGAGCAGTTCTTC
>TRBD1|TRBV3-1/TRBV3-2|once|TRBJ2-3|16
CASSPRGQISTDTQYF
TGTGCCAGCAGCCCCAGGGGACAGATTAGCACAGATACGCAGTATTTT
>TRBD2|TRBV6-4|-|TRBJ2-1|15
CASSELAGGINEQFF
TGTGCCAGCAGTGAACTAGCGGGAGGGATAAATGAGCAGTTCTTC
>-|TRBV9|few|TRBJ2-4|17
CASSVGSGGLTKNIQYF
TGTGCCAGCAGCGTAGGGTCCGGAGGCTTAACCAAAAACATTCAGTACTTC
>TRBD1|TRBV6-5|-|TRBJ2-3|14
CASSKQGNTDTQYF
TGTGCCAGCAGCAAACAGGGGAACACAGATACGCAGTATTTT
>-|TRBV3-1/TRBV3-2|-|TRBJ2-5|11
CASSRKETQYF
TGTGCCAGCAGTCGTAAAGAGACCCAGTACTTC
>-|TRBV19|-|TRBJ1-2|11
CASSDSYGYTF
TGTGCCAGTAGCGACAGCTATGGCTACACCTTC
>-|TRBV9|-|TRBJ1-3|13
CASSVGPGNTIYF
TGTGCCAGCAGCGTAGGGCCGGGAAACACCATATATTTT
>TRBD1|TRBV12-3/TRBV12-4|few|TRBJ1-1|11
CASTRDRGAFF
TGTGCCAGCACCCGGGACAGGGGGGCTTTCTTT
>-|TRBV2|-|TRBJ1-2|11
CATHLGPGYTF
TGTGCCACCCATCTGGGGCCCGGCTACACCTTC
>TRBD1|TRBV28|-|TRBJ1-6|18
CASREVTFNRGANSPLHF
TGTGCCAGCAGGGAAGTTACATTTAACAGGGGAGCTAATTCACCCCTCCACTTT
>TRBD1|TRBV12-5|-|TRBJ1-1|15
CASGLGQESNTEAFF
TGTGCTAGTGGACTGGGACAGGAGTCTAACACTGAAGCTTTCTTT
>-|TRBV6-5|-|TRBJ1-6|15
CATQRGSSYNSPLHF
TGTGCCACACAACGGGGGAGCTCCTATAATTCACCCCTCCACTTT
>-|TRBV18|-|TRBJ2-3|16
CASSRGGPPNTDTQYF
TGTGCCAGCTCACGGGGAGGCCCACCTAACACAGATACGCAGTATTTT
>TRBD1|TRBV27|-|TRBJ1-5|14
CASRDRGGNQPQHF
TGTGCCAGCAGGGACAGGGGAGGCAATCAGCCCCAGCATTTT
>TRBD1|TRBV6-6|-|TRBJ2-5|15
CASHEVGQGVRGQYF
TGTGCCAGCCATGAAGTGGGACAGGGGGTACGTGGCCAGTACTTC
>-|TRBV18|-|TRBJ2-1|16
CASSPGSAWEFNEQFF
TGTGCCAGCTCACCAGGCAGCGCTTGGGAGTTCAATGAGCAGTTCTTC